The sequence of this T cell receptor beta chain was determined in a study of shared clonotypes between healthy human individuals. Study-level points and caveats: Even with large depth, rarefaction showed that sorted-subset sequencing was incomplete.

Germline assignment: CDR1 SSHAT and CDR2 FNYEAQ (reference sequence). The length of the CDR3 is 11 residues. V shed 5 bases and J shed 8 bases, with 7 bases lying between them. About this clone: Its antigen is unidentified.

Produced via immunoSEQ multiplex PCR; TCRdb's table is partial and in-frame only. The data show some 1,400,000 clones, roughly 95% seen once. The chain employs TRBV7-7 and TRBJ2-1; D gene ambiguous. The material sequenced was naive CD4+ T cells sorted from blood. Subset reported: CD45RA+ positively selected. The TCR originated in a man aged 25 to 40 in good health. CDR3 bases: TGTGCCAGCAGCCATGGGGATGAGCAGTTCTTC. Protein: CASSHGDEQFF.